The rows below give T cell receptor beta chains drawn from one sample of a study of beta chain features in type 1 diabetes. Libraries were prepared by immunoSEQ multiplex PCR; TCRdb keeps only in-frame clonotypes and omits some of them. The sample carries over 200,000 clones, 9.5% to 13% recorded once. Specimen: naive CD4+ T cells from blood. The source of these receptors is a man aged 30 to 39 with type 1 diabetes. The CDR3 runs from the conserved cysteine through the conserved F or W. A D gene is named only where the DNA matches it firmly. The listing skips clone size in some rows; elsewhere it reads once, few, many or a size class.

CASSSGQGSAEAFF | TGTGCCAGCAGTTCAGGACAGGGATCGGCTGAAGCTTTCTTT | TRBV28 | . | TRBJ1-1 | TRBD1
CASSTYRARTQPQHF | TGTGCCAGCAGCACCTACAGGGCCCGGACTCAGCCCCAGCATTTT | TRBV5-8 | . | TRBJ1-5 | .
CASSLQTENTEAFF | TGCGCCAGCAGCCTGCAGACAGAAAACACTGAAGCTTTCTTT | TRBV5-1 | few | TRBJ1-1 | .
CASSASGTVDQPQHF | TGTGCCAGCAGCGCATCCGGGACAGTTGATCAGCCCCAGCATTTT | TRBV9 | few | TRBJ1-5 | TRBD1
CASSIVPEGEQYF | TGTGCCAGTAGTATAGTCCCCGAGGGCGAGCAGTACTTC | TRBV19 | few | TRBJ2-7 | .
CASRRAGDSYEQYF | TGTGCCAGCAGGCGAGCGGGGGACTCCTACGAGCAGTACTTC | TRBV2 | . | TRBJ2-7 | TRBD2
CASSNYRSDRGETQYF | TGTGCCAGCTCTAACTACCGAAGTGACAGGGGGGAGACCCAGTACTTC | TRBV18 | . | TRBJ2-5 | TRBD1
CASRRRTSGGGGEQFF | TGTGCCAGCAGGAGACGGACTAGCGGGGGGGGAGGAGAGCAGTTCTTC | TRBV2 | . | TRBJ2-1 | TRBD2
CASNQGLTYEQYF | TGTGCCAGCAACCAGGGGTTAACCTACGAGCAGTACTTC | TRBV6-5 | few | TRBJ2-7 | .
CASGLDSNTEAFF | TGTGCTAGTGGTTTGGACAGTAACACTGAAGCTTTCTTT | TRBV12-5 | . | TRBJ1-1 | .
CASRQGANSPLHF | TGCGCCAGCAGACAGGGGGCCAACTCACCCCTCCACTTT | TRBV5-1 | . | TRBJ1-6 | TRBD1
CASSPTGDGNQPQHF | TGTGCCAGCTCACCAACAGGGGATGGCAATCAGCCCCAGCATTTT | TRBV18 | . | TRBJ1-5 | TRBD1
CASSITTLREQFF | TGTGCCAGCAGCATAACTACCTTGAGGGAGCAGTTCTTC | TRBV7-8 | few | TRBJ2-1 | .
CASSQTGAARHGYTF | TGTGCCAGCAGCCAAACAGGGGCTGCGCGACATGGCTACACCTTC | TRBV7-9 | . | TRBJ1-2 | TRBD1
CASSPVIGEQFF | TGTGCCAGCTCTCCGGTTATTGGTGAGCAGTTCTTC | TRBV18 | . | TRBJ2-1 | .
CASGFRRPGSNQPQHF | TGTGCTAGTGGTTTTCGTCGGCCAGGGAGCAATCAGCCCCAGCATTTT | TRBV12-5 | few | TRBJ1-5 | .
CASSLLGQSSNEQFF | TGTGCCAGCAGCTTGTTAGGACAGAGCAGCAATGAGCAGTTCTTC | TRBV5-6 | few | TRBJ2-1 | .
CATSRDLRGTDTQYF | TGTGCCACCAGCAGAGATTTGAGGGGCACAGATACGCAGTATTTT | TRBV15 | . | TRBJ2-3 | .
CASSSEGPRRAF | TGTGCCAGCAGCTCCGAGGGACCTCGGAGGGCTTTT | TRBV11-2 | . | TRBJ2-3 | .
CASRGTANTGELFF | TGTGCCAGCAGGGGGACAGCGAACACCGGGGAGCTGTTTTTT | TRBV2 | . | TRBJ2-2 | TRBD1
CASSQEIRGGITEAFF | TGCGCCAGCAGCCAAGAGATAAGGGGGGGAATCACTGAAGCTTTCTTT | TRBV4-1 | few | TRBJ1-1 | .
CASSIPPGGPGYTF | TGTGCCAGCAGTATTCCCCCAGGGGGCCCAGGCTACACCTTC | TRBV2 | few | TRBJ1-2 | TRBD1
CASSWTGRQQFF | TGCGCCAGCAGCTGGACAGGGAGGCAGCAGTTCTTC | TRBV5-1 | few | TRBJ2-1 | TRBD1
CASSPDRVGYGYTF | TGTGCCAGCAGTCCGGACAGGGTCGGATATGGCTACACCTTC | TRBV6-5 | . | TRBJ1-2 | TRBD1
CSVWHSSSYNEQFF | TGCAGCGTGTGGCACAGTAGCTCCTACAATGAGCAGTTCTTC | TRBV29-1 | few | TRBJ2-1 | .
CASSPPGQGTGYTF | TGTGCCAGCTCACCACCAGGACAGGGTACTGGCTACACCTTC | TRBV18 | few | TRBJ1-2 | TRBD1
CASSFSSGGVYEQYF | TGTGCCAGCAGCTTCTCTAGCGGGGGGGTCTACGAGCAGTACTTC | TRBV5-4 | . | TRBJ2-7 | TRBD2
CAGGGGVTDTQYF | TGTGCCGGCGGCGGGGGGGTCACAGATACGCAGTATTTT | TRBV4-2 | few | TRBJ2-3 | TRBD2
CASSPIFSGGYNEQFF | TGTGCCAGTAGTCCAATTTTTAGCGGGGGATACAATGAGCAGTTCTTC | TRBV19 | few | TRBJ2-1 | TRBD2
CASSQIGLEGYTF | TGTGCCAGCAGCCAGATCGGACTAGAAGGCTACACCTTC | TRBV5-4 | few | TRBJ1-2 | .
CASSEASANYGYTF | TGTGCCAGCAGTGAAGCGTCAGCTAACTATGGCTACACCTTC | TRBV2 | few | TRBJ1-2 | .
CASSGISGGSYEQYF | TGTGCCAGCAGTGGTATTAGCGGGGGATCCTACGAGCAGTACTTC | TRBV2 | . | TRBJ2-7 | TRBD2
CATSRTQEKLFF | TGTGCCACCAGCAGAACCCAGGAAAAACTGTTTTTT | TRBV15 | few | TRBJ1-4 | .
CSVLSSGVNEQFF | TGCAGCGTCCTTTCTAGCGGGGTAAATGAGCAGTTCTTC | TRBV29-1 | . | TRBJ2-1 | TRBD2
CASSYGGAKKAFF | TGTGCCAGCAGTTACGGGGGGGCTAAGAAAGCTTTCTTT | TRBV6-6 | few | TRBJ1-1 | .
CASSPRSAPYF | TGTGCCAGCAGCCCCCGATCAGCGCCGTATTTT | TRBV7-2 | few | TRBJ2-3 | .
CSAGAVYEQYF | TGCAGCGCAGGGGCCGTGTACGAGCAGTACTTC | TRBV29-1 | few | TRBJ2-7 | .
CASSYSGQGNTEAFF | TGTGCCAGCAGTTACTCGGGACAGGGGAACACTGAAGCTTTCTTT | TRBV6-5 | . | TRBJ1-1 | TRBD1
CASSATGIEQFF | TGTGCCAGCAGTGCGACAGGGATTGAGCAGTTCTTC | TRBV2 | . | TRBJ2-1 | TRBD1
CASSVDRDYGYTF | TGTGCCAGCAGCGTGGACAGGGACTATGGCTACACCTTC | TRBV7-2 | . | TRBJ1-2 | TRBD1
CASSPGSSYNEQFF | TGTGCCAGCAGCCCGGGGTCCTCCTACAATGAGCAGTTCTTC | TRBV9 | . | TRBJ2-1 | .
CASSLPPGTVNNEQFF | TGTGCCAGCAGCCTACCCCCAGGGACAGTTAACAATGAGCAGTTCTTC | TRBV11-2 | . | TRBJ2-1 | TRBD1
CASSFTGEVRETQYF | TGCGCCAGCAGCTTTACGGGGGAAGTCAGAGAGACCCAGTACTTC | TRBV5-1 | few | TRBJ2-5 | .
CASSQLGQGNEKLFF | TGTGCCAGCAGCCAACTGGGGCAGGGGAATGAAAAACTGTTTTTT | TRBV4-2 | . | TRBJ1-4 | .
CSVAAGGYEQFF | TGCAGCGTCGCAGCGGGGGGCTATGAGCAGTTCTTC | TRBV29-1 | few | TRBJ2-1 | TRBD2